The entry below describes one TCR beta chain. Its cognate antigen is unknown. The germline CDR1 and CDR2 sequences are SGHAT and FQNNGV. The CDR3 contains 15 residues. Trimming cost V 1 base and J 4 bases, with 13 bases left between them. This entry comes from a study of CD8 T cells in ankylosing spondylitis. Points from the study as a whole: What appeared characteristic of ankylosing spondylitis blood was a TCR beta motif of eight highly homologous variants.

Each CDR3 protein is one row after TCRdb ran MiXCR on the 5' RACE reads. The profile covers more than 600,000 distinct CDR3 sequences, with under 20% appearing a single time and 15% to 20% taken by the ten largest. Sequenced sample: blood, either unsorted or a sorted T cell fraction (not recorded which). The clonotype originates from a male donor with ankylosing spondylitis. The rearrangement uses TRBV11-2 and TRBJ1-2; D not resolved. CDR3 DNA: TGTGCCAGCAGCTTAGTATCTGGAGGTAGCTATGGCTACACCTTC. Protein: CASSLVSGGSYGYTF.